This T cell receptor beta chain was obtained from a study of blood T cell repertoires in COVID-19. The wider study: Samples representing acute and convalescent COVID-19 were sourced from the United States, Italy and Spain.

Data came from immunoSEQ multiplex PCR; TCRdb stores just in-frame clones and leaves some out. In the table there are tens of thousands of clones, approximately 92% of which are singletons. From germline, CDR1 is SGHNT and CDR2 YYREEE (reference sequence). This CDR3 is built from 15 residues. V was clipped by 4 bases and J by 0 bases, with 10 bases between them. The rearrangement joins TRBV5-4 to TRBJ2-2; D may be TRBD1 (5 bases). Input material: peripheral blood. The receptor comes from a man aged 45-65 years with active COVID-19. The chain's CDR3 is CASSADSANTGELFF. In nucleotides, the CDR3 is TGTGCCAGCAGCGCCGACAGCGCGAACACCGGGGAGCTGTTTTTT. Filled out from reference TRBV5-4 and TRBJ2-2, the complete variable domain reads ETGVTQSPTHLIKTRGQQVTLRCSSQSGHNTVSWYQQALGQGPQFIFQYYREEENGRGNFPPRFSGLQFPNYSSELNVNALELDDSALYLCASSADSANTGELFFGEGSRLTVL.